A single sample is the source of the 15 T cell receptor beta chains below, sequenced in a study of blood T cells in healthy people across ages. Primers used in a second PCR of about 6 to 11 cycles were a sample-barcoded 5' primer and a J-beta primer mix. TCRdb re-derived calls from the 5' RACE reads in MiXCR, one entry per CDR3 protein. Of some 790,000 distinct CDR3 sequences in the sample, 25% to 35% were seen once. Sequencing was carried out using blood. These receptors were taken from a woman of 80 years or more in good health.

The table lists this clonotype with a few counts. The chain couples TRBV13 to TRBJ1-1; D is uncertain. Trimming shortened V by 6 bases and J by 7 bases, and 12 bases separated the two germline ends. This CDR3 contains 12 residues. Germline loops: CDR1 PRHDT, CDR2 FYEKMQ (reference sequence). The CDR3 sequence: CASSRTDIEAFF. Here the CDR3 DNA reads TGTGCCAGCAGTCGGACGGATATTGAAGCTTTCTTT.

This clonotype was observed many times. V gene TRBV5-6 combines with J gene TRBJ2-7; D is possibly TRBD2 (5 bases). Germline V gene sequence: CDR1 SGHDT, CDR2 YYEEEE. V lost 6 bases and J lost 5, with 12 bases in between. The CDR3 is made up of 12 amino acids. The CDR3 is CASTQSGDEQYF. In DNA, the CDR3 is TGTGCCAGCACCCAATCCGGGGACGAGCAGTACTTC.

Worth noting for this clonotype: A much larger clone differs by one base, so this may be a read error. The V gene is TRBV11-3, the J gene TRBJ2-1, with a possible D match to TRBD1 (6 bases). The better agreement between TRBJ2-7 and the DNA end casts doubt on the J call. CDR1 and CDR2 from the germline V gene are SGHNT and YENEEA. The CDR3 sequence is 14 residues long. CDR3 nucleotide sequence: TGTGCCAGCAGCGCAGGACAGACCTACAATGAGCAGTACTTC. This gives the protein CASSAGQTYNEQYF.

This clonotype was found many times. The rearrangement links TRBV6-6 to TRBJ1-5; 11 nucleotides line up with TRBD1. The length of the CDR3 is 15 residues. From germline, CDR1 is MNHNY and CDR2 SVGAGI (reference sequence). The V segment lost 6 bases and the J segment 6 bases; nucleotides outside the gene matches: 7. The CDR3 loop reads CASREGQGEVQPQHF. The CDR3 DNA reads TGTGCCAGCAGGGAGGGACAGGGGGAGGTTCAGCCCCAGCATTTT.

This clonotype was detected many times. V is TRBV7-2 and J is TRBJ2-7; no reliable D call. Germline V gives CDR1 SGHTA, CDR2 FQGNSA. V lost 5 bases, J lost 3 bases, and 17 bases lay in between. CDR3 length: 15 residues. The CDR3 coding sequence is TGTGCCAGCAGCGCACGCCCTTTCCCCAACTACGAGCAGTACTTC. It codes for CASSARPFPNYEQYF.

This clonotype appeared a few times. The chain couples TRBV5-6 to TRBJ1-2; D is perhaps TRBD1 (5 bases). Germline CDR1 and CDR2: SGHDT and YYEEEE. The V and J ends lost 1 base and 2 bases respectively, with 9 bases between them. This CDR3 has 14 residues. CDR3 region: CASSLLGENYGYTF. For the CDR3, the DNA is TGTGCCAGCAGCTTGTTGGGGGAAAACTATGGCTACACCTTC.

This clonotype showed up just a few times. The junction departs from germline at one end; a sequencing error may be responsible. The rearrangement uses TRBV6-1 and TRBJ2-3; weak D call: TRBD1 (6 bases). The length of the CDR3 is 15 residues. Looked up from germline, CDR1 is MNHNS and CDR2 is SASEGT. In DNA form, the CDR3 reads TGTGCCTGCAGGGGAGACAGGTTCCGCACAGATACGCAGTATTTT. This gives the protein CACRGDRFRTDTQYF.

This clonotype was seen at least ten times. This sequence joins TRBV20-1 and TRBJ1-5; D is perhaps TRBD1 (6 bases). The CDR3 is made up of 13 amino acids. Per the germline V gene, CDR1 is DFQATT and CDR2 is SNEGSKA (reference sequence). The germline V and J ends were trimmed by 3 bases and 4 bases, with 10 bases remaining between them. CDR3 sequence reads: CSASSTGNQPQHF. CDR3 nucleotides: TGCAGTGCTAGTAGCACAGGGAATCAGCCCCAGCATTTT.

The chain links TRBV20-1 to TRBJ2-2, with TRBD1 matching 9 bases. Germline values: CDR1 DFQATT, CDR2 SNEGSKA (reference sequence). The CDR3 extends over 15 amino acids. V dropped 3 bases and J dropped 3; count of bases not matched to a gene: 5. The CDR3 sequence: CSASYRGRDTGELFF. The CDR3 bases are TGCAGTGCTAGTTACAGGGGGCGTGACACCGGGGAGCTGTTTTTT.

V and J are TRBV5-1 and TRBJ1-1; possibly TRBD1 for D (6 bases). The germline V gene has CDR1 SGHRS and CDR2 YFSETQ. There are 16 residues in the CDR3. The V end was cut by 2 bases, the J end by 1 base, with 15 bases between. The CDR3 spells CASSLLRAQGNTEAFF. In DNA form, the CDR3 reads TGCGCCAGCAGCTTACTACGGGCACAGGGGAACACTGAAGCTTTCTTT.

The gene calls are TRBV7-9 and TRBJ2-1, with 7 bases fitting TRBD1. V dropped 4 bases and J dropped 6; count of bases not matched to a gene: 12. The germline V gene has CDR1 SEHNR and CDR2 FQNEAQ (reference sequence). The CDR3 loop spans 16 amino acids. The chain's CDR3 is CASSSNLGQDINEQFF. CDR3 in DNA: TGTGCCAGCAGCTCAAACCTTGGACAGGATATCAATGAGCAGTTCTTC.

The table lists this clonotype with many counts. The chain has TRBV28 and TRBJ2-5, with 10 bases matching TRBD2. The CDR3 loop spans 17 amino acids. J lost 2 bases, V lost 2 bases, and 8 bases had no gene match. Germline V gene sequence: CDR1 MDHEN, CDR2 SYDVKM. In nucleotides, the CDR3 is TGTGCCAGCAGTTTAGCTAGCGGGGGCCCCAAACAAGAGACCCAGTACTTC. Amino acid sequence: CASSLASGGPKQETQYF. The entire variable domain, with the rest obtained from reference TRBV28 and TRBJ2-5, is as follows: DVKVTQSSRYLVKRTGEKVFLECVQDMDHENMFWYRQDPGLGLRLIYFSYDVKMKEKGDIPEGYSVSREKKERFSLILESASTNQTSMYLCASSLASGGPKQETQYFGPGTRLLVL.

This clonotype was counted at least ten times. The chain employs TRBV3-1 and TRBJ2-1; TRBD2 aligns across 7 bases. This CDR3 spans 14 amino acids. Trimming took 7 bases from V and 4 from J; bases not matched to a gene: 7. Germline V CDR1 and CDR2: LGHDT, YNNKEL (reference sequence). CDR3 bases: TGTGCCAGCACCCCTGGGGGGGGGTACAATGAGCAGTTCTTC. As protein: CASTPGGGYNEQFF.

The genes are TRBV18 and TRBJ1-2; D not certain. Germline V lookup: CDR1 KGHSH, CDR2 LQKENI. This CDR3 has 14 residues. V gave up 0 bases and J gave up 12 bases, with 17 bases separating them. CDR3 DNA sequence: TGTGCCAGCTCACCACCGACCCCAATAGAGGGCCACACCTTC. Translation: CASSPPTPIEGHTF.

This clonotype was picked up a small number of times. The gene calls are TRBV6-5 and TRBJ1-1; D perhaps matches TRBD1 (6 bases). Germline CDR1 is MNHEY and CDR2 is SVGAGI. The V end was cut by 3 bases, the J end by 4 bases, with 18 bases between. The CDR3 consists of 16 residues. The CDR3 here is CASSYGGRRSATEAFF. CDR3 in DNA: TGTGCCAGCAGTTATGGGGGGCGCAGATCGGCCACTGAAGCTTTCTTT.